One and the same sample provided the 17 T cell receptor beta chains below, sequenced in a study of control samples from healthy donors and cancer patients. Using immunoSEQ multiplex PCR, the repertoire was profiled, and TCRdb retains in-frame clones only, with some absent. The sample holds around 140,000 clones, 91% seen once. The sequenced material came from blood. These TCRs come from a young man in good health.

The chain has TRBV10-3 and TRBJ1-1; possible D gene TRBD1, 5 bases. Per germline, CDR1 ENHRY and CDR2 SYGVKD. The V end lost 7 bases, the J end lost 0 bases, and 9 bases lay between the germline ends. There are 13 residues in the CDR3. CDR3 in amino acids: CAINRGLNTEAFF. The CDR3 DNA sequence: TGTGCCATCAATAGGGGTTTGAACACTGAAGCTTTCTTT.

This clone was seen a single time. J is TRBJ2-7 and V is TRBV6-5; the match to TRBD2 covers 8 bases. The CDR3 is 15 residues long. Germline lookup yields CDR1 MNHEY and CDR2 SVGAGI. J was trimmed by 0 bases and V by 6 bases; bases with no gene match: 7. The CDR3 protein is CASSLVAGSSYEQYF. DNA for the CDR3: TGTGCCAGCAGCCTCGTAGCGGGGAGCTCCTACGAGCAGTACTTC.

The chain joins TRBV25-1 to TRBJ1-1; tentatively, D is TRBD1 (5 bases). V was pared by 3 bases and J by 3 bases, with 14 bases between. This CDR3 comprises 15 residues. Germline lookup yields CDR1 MGHDK and CDR2 SYGVNS. This CDR3 reads CASSEGGRGDTEAFF. CDR3 bases: TGTGCCAGCAGTGAGGGGGGACGAGGGGACACTGAAGCTTTCTTT.

In nucleotides, the CDR3 is TGCGCCAGCAGCAGGGGACAGGGTCGATACAATGAGCAGTTCTTC. As protein: CASSRGQGRYNEQFF. The rearrangement links TRBV5-1 to TRBJ2-1; 9 bases align to TRBD1. The length of the CDR3 is 15 residues. V gave up 4 bases and J gave up 4 bases; unmatched junction bases: 6. Germline CDR1 and CDR2: SGHRS and YFSETQ. Full variable domain (remainder filled in from reference TRBV5-1 and TRBJ2-1): KAGVTQTPRYLIKTRGQQVTLSCSPISGHRSVSWYQQTPGQGLQFLFEYFSETQRNKGNFPGRFSGRQFSNSRSEMNVSTLELGDSALYLCASSRGQGRYNEQFFGPGTRLTVL.

The chain employs TRBV12-3 or TRBV12-4 and TRBJ2-1; the D gene is possibly TRBD2 (5 bases). V was clipped by 7 bases and J by 7 bases, with 8 bases between them. CDR3 size: 11 residues. CDR3 in DNA: TGTGCCAGCAAACGGGGTAATGAGCAGTTCTTC. This translates into CASKRGNEQFF.

The chain uses TRBV2 and TRBJ1-3; D remains unclear. This CDR3 region has 12 residues. Germline CDR1 reads SNHLY; CDR2 reads FYNNEI. The ends were cut back, 7 bases at V and 6 bases at J, with 10 bases in the middle. CDR3 loop: CASKGEENTIYF. CDR3 DNA: TGTGCCAGCAAAGGAGAGGAAAACACCATATATTTT.

V usage is TRBV30 and J usage is TRBJ1-4; no definite D call. The CDR3 has 13 amino acids. V was clipped by 3 bases and J by 7 bases, with 12 bases between them. Per the germline V gene, CDR1 is GTSNPN and CDR2 is SVGIG (reference sequence). The CDR3 DNA is TGTGCCTGGAGCGGGTGGAACGGTGAAAAACTGTTTTTT. Translating gives CAWSGWNGEKLFF.

V is TRBV11-2 and J is TRBJ1-1, with D perhaps TRBD1 (6 bases). Germline lookup yields CDR1 SGHAT and CDR2 FQNNGV. The CDR3 covers 15 residues. V lost 1 base and J lost 4, with 13 bases in between. The CDR3 loop is CASSLAGGFGTEAFF. The CDR3 DNA reads TGTGCCAGCAGCTTAGCGGGGGGCTTTGGCACTGAAGCTTTCTTT. The variable domain in full, completed from reference TRBV11-2 and TRBJ1-1, reads EAGVAQSPRYKIIEKRQSVAFWCNPISGHATLYWYQQILGQGPKLLIQFQNNGVVDDSQLPKDRFSAERLKGVDSTLKIQPAKLEDSAVYLCASSLAGGFGTEAFFGQGTRLTVV.

DNA of the CDR3: TGTGCCAGTAGTACGGCGCCCGGAGGGGCCGGAGGCTACACCTTC. Amino acids: CASSTAPGGAGGYTF. The genes are TRBV19 and TRBJ1-2; perhaps TRBD1 as D (5 bases). V shed 4 bases and J shed 8 bases, with 20 bases lying between them. This CDR3 spans 15 amino acids. Germline CDR1 is LNHDA and CDR2 is SQIVND (reference sequence).

This clone was seen only once. The chain uses TRBV7-9 and TRBJ2-7; no clear D gene. CDR3 length equals 13 residues. CDR1 and CDR2 (germline): SEHNR, FQNEAQ (reference sequence). V lost 3 bases, J lost 12 bases, and 18 bases lay in between. This CDR3 is CASSLGSDPKVYF. CDR3 sequence (DNA): TGTGCCAGCAGCTTGGGGTCTGATCCTAAAGTGTACTTC.

The chain uses TRBV5-1 and TRBJ2-7; 8 positions match TRBD1. This CDR3 is 13 amino acids long. The trim removed 4 bases at V and 5 bases at J, leaving 5 bases unmatched. Germline CDR1 reads SGHRS; CDR2 reads YFSETQ. This CDR3 is CASSSGQGNEQYF. CDR3 sequence (DNA): TGCGCCAGCAGCAGTGGACAGGGCAACGAGCAGTACTTC.

The chain employs TRBV9 and TRBJ2-2; TRBD2 is a possible D gene (6 bases). The V end lost 2 bases, the J end lost 0 bases, and 8 bases lay between the germline ends. Germline V gene lookup returns CDR1 SGDLS and CDR2 YYNGEE. The CDR3 contains 15 residues. The CDR3 spells CASSVGGTNTGELFF. The DNA for the CDR3 is TGTGCCAGCAGCGTTGGGGGGACGAACACCGGGGAGCTGTTTTTT.

This clone was counted only a few times. The rearrangement joins TRBV4-2 to TRBJ1-5, with 9 bases that match TRBD1. The V gene's germline CDR1 is LGHNA and CDR2 YNFKEQ. V shed 4 bases and J 1 base; nucleotides not matched to a gene: 2. The CDR3 length is 15 residues. This CDR3 is CASSRDRASNQPQHF. The CDR3 nucleotides are TGTGCCAGCAGCCGGGACAGGGCGAGCAATCAGCCCCAGCATTTT.

The chain links TRBV19 to TRBJ1-2; 9 nucleotides line up with TRBD1. In germline, CDR1 is LNHDA, CDR2 SQIVND (reference sequence). CDR3 length equals 15 residues. Losses at the gene ends were 4 bases for V and 6 bases for J; bases not matched to a gene: 9. The CDR3 spells CASSSRDRVADGYTF. CDR3 coding DNA: TGTGCCAGTAGTAGCCGGGACAGGGTTGCGGATGGCTACACCTTC.

This chain uses TRBV5-4 with TRBJ1-2; no firm D call. V lost 3 bases, J lost 4 bases, and 22 bases lay in between. Germline V gene lookup returns CDR1 SGHNT and CDR2 YYREEE (reference sequence). CDR3 size: 17 residues. CDR3 in DNA: TGTGCCAGCAGCTCCTACGACCCCAACCCGGCTCTCTATGGCTACACCTTC. It encodes CASSSYDPNPALYGYTF.

Concerning this clone: Other DNA sequences of this sample code for an identical CDR3. This chain uses TRBV7-6 with TRBJ2-1; 9 positions agree with TRBD2. This CDR3 spans 16 amino acids. Germline V gene data show CDR1 as SGHVS and CDR2 as FNYEAQ. Trimming cost V 4 bases and J 8 bases; bases outside gene matches: 12. The CDR3 DNA follows: TGTGCCAGCAGCTCCGGTCACGCGGGGGGGGGCTATGAGCAGTTCTTC. This encodes CASSSGHAGGGYEQFF.

The chain joins TRBV2 to TRBJ1-1, with a weak D call TRBD1 (5 bases). The germline gives CDR1 SNHLY, CDR2 FYNNEI. The CDR3 runs 14 residues. Trimming removed 2 bases at V and 2 bases at J, with 9 bases between. As DNA, the CDR3 is TGTGCCAGCAGTGAAAGGGGTATTAACACTGAAGCTTTCTTT. Its protein is CASSERGINTEAFF.